This TCR beta chain was captured by sequencing in a study of Ad26.COV2.S vaccination and SARS-CoV-2 variants. Described treatment: about 20 received Ad26.COV2.S at low or high dose, single or two shots; about 5 received placebo; per-sample allocation not given. Collection of samples fell on day 63 after the first vaccine or placebo injection. A Boston donor was an adult aged 18-55 years. This clone was found a few times. Antigen unknown. Clones were read by immunoSEQ multiplex PCR, and TCRdb kept only the in-frame ones, dropping some. The data hold around 270,000 clones, with about 83% observed a single time. Overall study results and limits: Vaccine recipients had higher spike-specific TCR breadth than placebo recipients.

This sequence was found in a person between 18 and 60 years old who received the Ad26.COV2.S COVID-19 vaccine or a placebo. The material was peripheral blood, obtained in a trial of Ad26.COV2.S vaccine versus placebo.

The CDR3 is CASSQETQYF. CDR3 nucleotide sequence: TGTGCCAGCAGCCAAGAGACCCAGTACTTC. The genes are TRBV3-1 (or the pseudogene TRBV3-2) and TRBJ2-5; D uncertain. V was trimmed by 0 bases and J by 7 bases, leaving 0 bases between them. Germline-derived CDR1 and CDR2 are LGHDT and YNNKEL (reference sequence). This CDR3 is 10 amino acids long.